The 15 T cell receptor beta chains below all came from one sample that was sequenced in a study of blood T cell repertoires in COVID-19. Some clones are missing from TCRdb's copy, which holds only in-frame ones; the method was immunoSEQ multiplex PCR. The data hold just under 90,000 clones, with 88% observed a single time. The sample taken for sequencing was peripheral blood. Source of these receptors: a woman of 80 years or more with acute or convalescent COVID-19.

This chain links TRBV6-2 or TRBV6-3 with TRBJ1-1; TRBD1 aligns across 7 bases. CDR1 and CDR2 from the germline V gene are MNHEY and SVGEGT. The length of the CDR3 is 15 residues. V was clipped by 2 bases and J by 2 bases; unmatched bases: 5. The CDR3 region has the DNA TGTGCCAGCAGTTACCTAACAGGGGCTAACACTGAAGCTTTCTTT. It translates to CASSYLTGANTEAFF.

The chain is built from TRBV10-3 and TRBJ2-1, with 11 bases matching TRBD2. This CDR3 comprises 17 residues. V lost 0 bases to trimming and J lost 5 bases; unmatched junction nucleotides: 6. CDR1 and CDR2 (germline): ENHRY, SYGVKD. This CDR3 reads CAISESVGLAVHNEQFF. CDR3 nucleotides: TGTGCCATCAGTGAGTCAGTGGGACTAGCGGTCCACAATGAGCAGTTCTTC.

V is TRBV5-6 and J is TRBJ1-4; D remains unclear. Trimming pared 1 base from V and 5 bases from J, leaving 12 bases between. The germline V gene has CDR1 SGHDT and CDR2 YYEEEE. The CDR3 spans 15 residues. The CDR3 spells CASSLRSMINEKLFF. CDR3 coding DNA: TGTGCCAGCAGCTTGAGGAGCATGATAAATGAAAAACTGTTTTTT.

V gene TRBV2 combines with J gene TRBJ1-4, with a weak D call TRBD1 (5 bases). The CDR3 is 16 residues long. Trimming cost V 7 bases and J 0 bases, with 15 bases left between them. The germline gives CDR1 SNHLY, CDR2 FYNNEI. CDR3 nucleotide sequence: TGTGCCAGCAAGACCTCCCGACAGACAACTAATGAAAAACTGTTTTTT. It encodes CASKTSRQTTNEKLFF. The variable domain in full, completed from reference TRBV2 and TRBJ1-4, reads EPEVTQTPSHQVTQMGQEVILRCVPISNHLYFYWYRQILGQKVEFLVSFYNNEISEKSEIFDDQFSVERPDGSNFTLKIRSTKLEDSAMYFCASKTSRQTTNEKLFFGSGTQLSVL.

The rearrangement joins TRBV29-1 to TRBJ2-1, with TRBD2 as a possible D gene (6 bases). Germline lookup yields CDR1 SQVTM and CDR2 ANQGSEA. V dropped 3 bases and J dropped 1 base, with 13 bases sitting between them. The CDR3 sequence is 15 residues long. The CDR3 DNA sequence: TGCAGCGTTGAGGTGCGGGAAATTTCCTACAATGAGCAGTTCTTC. This gives the protein CSVEVREISYNEQFF.

The chain combines TRBV7-9 with TRBJ1-2, with TRBD1 matching over 8 bases. J was trimmed by 5 bases and V by 2 bases; bases with no gene match: 7. The CDR3 has 15 amino acids. The germline V gene has CDR1 SEHNR and CDR2 FQNEAQ (reference sequence). The CDR3 protein is CASSLLDREEYGYTF. The CDR3 DNA reads as TGTGCCAGCAGCTTACTGGACAGGGAAGAATATGGCTACACCTTC.

This sequence joins TRBV5-1 and TRBJ1-4; 10 bases map to TRBD1. Germline V lookup: CDR1 SGHRS, CDR2 YFSETQ. The CDR3 has 18 residues. Trimming removed 5 bases from V and 0 bases from J; junction bases left unmatched: 10. The CDR3 DNA follows: TGCGCCAGCAGAAAGGGGACAGGGGATTTTACAACTAATGAAAAACTGTTTTTT. Residues: CASRKGTGDFTTNEKLFF.

V and J are TRBV3-1 (or the pseudogene TRBV3-2) and TRBJ2-1; TRBD2 matches 8 bases. Losses at the gene ends were 0 bases for V and 8 bases for J; bases not matched to a gene: 9. The CDR3 has 16 residues. Germline V gene sequence: CDR1 LGHDT, CDR2 YNNKEL (reference sequence). CDR3 amino acids: CASSQDSGLATHEQFF. The DNA for the CDR3 is TGTGCCAGCAGCCAAGATTCCGGACTAGCTACCCATGAGCAGTTCTTC.

V and J are TRBV7-9 and TRBJ1-1; D may be TRBD1 (5 bases). The ends were cut back, 5 bases at V and 11 bases at J, with 24 bases in the middle. This CDR3 comprises 15 residues. Germline CDR1 and CDR2: SEHNR and FQNEAQ (reference sequence). CDR3 amino acids: CASSTPLGGVEIAFF. The CDR3 nucleotides read TGTGCCAGCAGCACGCCCCTTGGGGGGGTGGAGATCGCTTTCTTT.

V and J are TRBV6-5 and TRBJ2-1; D call uncertain. V dropped 2 bases and J dropped 1 base, with 6 bases sitting between them. The CDR3 spans 14 residues. Germline V gene sequence: CDR1 MNHEY, CDR2 SVGAGI. Written as DNA, the CDR3 is TGTGCCAGCAGTTACCAATTTTCCTACAATGAGCAGTTCTTC. Residues: CASSYQFSYNEQFF.

The V gene is TRBV28, the J gene TRBJ2-3; D not resolved. Germline V gene lookup returns CDR1 MDHEN and CDR2 SYDVKM. The V end was cut by 0 bases, the J end by 0 bases, with 7 bases between. CDR3 length: 15 amino acids. The CDR3 region has the DNA TGTGCCAGCAGTTTATGGGCGACTAGCACAGATACGCAGTATTTT. Its protein is CASSLWATSTDTQYF.

V is TRBV29-1 and J is TRBJ1-1, with D hard to call. The CDR3 runs 10 residues. The ends were cut back, 4 bases at V and 11 bases at J, with 11 bases in the middle. The V gene's germline CDR1 is SQVTM and CDR2 ANQGSEA. Here the CDR3 reads CSVVSGKAFF. The CDR3 coding sequence is TGCAGCGTTGTCTCGGGGAAGGCTTTCTTT.

This chain connects TRBV7-8 to TRBJ2-7, with D possibly being TRBD2 (5 bases). CDR1 and CDR2 (germline): SGHVS, FQNEAQ. The V and J ends lost 5 bases and 0 bases respectively, with 14 bases between them. The CDR3 consists of 15 residues. The CDR3 nucleotides read TGTGCCAGCAGCACAAGCGGCACTAGCTCCTACGAGCAGTACTTC. Residues: CASSTSGTSSYEQYF. The variable domain in full, completed from reference TRBV7-8 and TRBJ2-7, reads GAGVSQSPRYKVAKRGQDVALRCDPISGHVSLFWYQQALGQGPEFLTYFQNEAQLDKSGLPSDRFFAERPEGSVSTLKIQRTQQEDSAVYLCASSTSGTSSYEQYFGPGTRLTVT.

The chain couples TRBV5-6 to TRBJ2-3, with 7 nucleotides matching TRBD2. CDR3 size: 16 residues. The J segment lost 0 bases and the V segment lost 4 bases, leaving 8 bases of the junction unmatched. CDR1 SGHDT and CDR2 YYEEEE come from the germline V gene. CDR3 DNA sequence: TGTGCCAGCAGCCTACGAACTAGCGTAAGCACAGATACGCAGTATTTT. This gives the protein CASSLRTSVSTDTQYF.

This sequence joins TRBV4-3 and TRBJ2-7; 9 bases agree with TRBD1. Germline V gene lookup returns CDR1 LGHNA and CDR2 YSLEER. The CDR3 runs 15 residues. V lost 4 bases to trimming and J lost 2 bases; unmatched junction nucleotides: 6. CDR3 sequence: CASSRADRGTYEQYF. In DNA form, the CDR3 reads TGCGCCAGCAGCCGAGCAGACAGGGGGACCTACGAGCAGTACTTC.